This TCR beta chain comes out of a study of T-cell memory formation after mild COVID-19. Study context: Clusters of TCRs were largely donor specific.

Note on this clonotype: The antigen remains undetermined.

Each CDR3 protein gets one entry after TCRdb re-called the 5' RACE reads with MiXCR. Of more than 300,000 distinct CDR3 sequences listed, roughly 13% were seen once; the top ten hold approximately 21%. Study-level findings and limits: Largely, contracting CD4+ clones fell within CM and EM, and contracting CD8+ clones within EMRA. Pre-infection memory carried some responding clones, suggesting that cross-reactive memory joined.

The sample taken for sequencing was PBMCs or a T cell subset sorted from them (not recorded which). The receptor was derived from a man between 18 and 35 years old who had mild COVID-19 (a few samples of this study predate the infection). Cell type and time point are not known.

The CDR3 protein is CASSVEDIPSPLHF. The CDR3 nucleotides read TGTGCCAGCAGCGTAGAGGACATCCCCTCACCCCTCCACTTT. The chain joins TRBV9 to TRBJ1-6, with D possibly TRBD1 on 5 matching bases. The CDR3 consists of 14 residues. Germline V gene sequence: CDR1 SGDLS, CDR2 YYNGEE. The ends were cut back, 0 bases at V and 10 bases at J, with 11 bases in the middle.